This T cell receptor (beta chain) was documented in a study of blood T cell repertoires in COVID-19 (TCRdb year 2020). Describing the broader study: Samples covering the acute and convalescent phases of COVID-19 were provided by collaborators in the United States, Italy and Spain. The sample metadata nearly always contained a de-identified subject ID, COVID-19 status, age in years and sex. The samples were drawn from two sources: the first 160 participants of the ongoing ImmuneRACE study, and over 950 subjects contributed by 6 global collaborators. The repertoires were released in a freely available public database meant as a resource for research on the immune response to SARS-CoV-2. HLA class I and class II types, where available, came from metadata supplied by the sample provider rather than from assay-based typing. The dataset comprised deeply sampled blood TCRbeta repertoires from subjects exposed to, actively infected with, or recovered from COVID-19. The material from the prospective study consisted of cDNA or gDNA derived from T cells, B-cell-depleted T cells, or PBMCs.

A remark on this clone: Its antigen is currently not known. Base qualities are missing; no much larger clone stands one base away.

TCRbeta CDR3 regions were amplified from genomic DNA using the immunoSEQ Assay, a bias-controlled multiplex PCR. For the original study's pipeline: Within the assay, amplification of reference gene primers was used to estimate how many nucleated cells each sample contained. To quantify the absolute abundance of each unique TCRbeta CDR3 rearrangement, sequence reads were collapsed and filtered. Productive Simpson clonality was computed per sample as the square root of Simpson's diversity index over productive rearrangements. TCRdb carries this immuneACCESS record with in-frame sequences only. Its versions omit some clonotypes, under half of them owing to an unresolved V gene in the studies checked, with the rest unexplained. Clonal size and the V and J genes are those of that table, whereas D and trimming came from the DNA. The sample table shows some 300,000 clones, and approximately 88% are seen once. The biggest ten clones account for over 6% of the sample.

Samples from volunteer blood donors who had recovered from COVID-19 were contributed by a second Seattle source. Each collaborating institution followed its own protocols to collect whole blood in K2EDTA tubes. For TCRbeta analysis, collaborator samples were shipped as frozen whole blood, as isolated PBMCs, or as DNA extracted from either sample type. The germline V gene sets CDR1 to LGHNA and CDR2 to YSLEER. Between the V and J ends, shortened by 2 bases and 5 bases respectively, the junction contains 9 bases. The CDR3 spans 13 residues, from the cysteine through the phenylalanine. Here the CDR3 DNA is all that survives: 39 bases in frame from base 1. The study at large found these results: How much clinical and demographic metadata was included differed by source and by participant, and the metadata was provided uncurated.

This chain joins TRBV4-3 to TRBJ2-5; no D segment can be confidently identified. This clonotype originated in a woman between 25 and 40 years old who had recovered from COVID-19. Sequencing was done on a sample of peripheral blood. The CDR3 corresponds to CASSQFPAETQYF. The nucleotide sequence is given as TGCGCCAGCAGCCAATTCCCAGCGGAGACCCAGTACTTC.